The 29 T cell receptor beta chains given below trace back to one sample, sequenced in a study of blood T cells in healthy people across ages. The authors ran a second PCR of about 7 to 12 cycles using a sample-barcoded 5' primer and a J-beta primer mix. MiXCR, applied by TCRdb to the 5' RACE reads, yields one record per CDR3 protein. The repertoire has fewer than 2,000,000 distinct CDR3 sequences, more than 35% of them found once; the top ten carry about 23%. The sequenced material came from blood. These receptor sequences come from a human donor in good health.

The gene calls are TRBV4-2 and TRBJ2-5; D assignment may be TRBD1 or TRBD2 (5 bases each). Germline V gene lookup returns CDR1 LGHNA and CDR2 YNFKEQ. The CDR3 length is 16 residues. V was clipped by 1 base and J by 3 bases, with 15 bases between them. In DNA form, the CDR3 reads TGTGCCAGCAGCCAAGGCCCGGGGCCAGACAAAGAGACCCAGTACTTC. This codes for CASSQGPGPDKETQYF.

The DNA of the CDR3 is TGTGCCAGCAGCTTTGGCGGGGGAGTATCACTAACAGATACGCAGTATTTT. Translated, it gives CASSFGGGVSLTDTQYF. This chain joins TRBV7-6 and TRBJ2-3; TRBD2 matches at 7 bases. V lost 3 bases, J lost 3 bases, and 12 bases stayed unmatched. The CDR3 has 17 residues. Germline CDR1 and CDR2: SGHVS and FNYEAQ.

This chain uses TRBV7-9 with TRBJ2-5; TRBD1 is a possible D gene (5 bases). CDR3 length: 15 residues. Germline lookup yields CDR1 SEHNR and CDR2 FQNEAQ (reference sequence). Trimming cost V 5 bases and J 2 bases, with 15 bases left between them. CDR3 bases: TGTGCCAGCAGCCCAGGACAACATATGCAAGAGACCCAGTACTTC. This translates into CASSPGQHMQETQYF.

The rearrangement joins TRBV6-1 to TRBJ2-5, with 13 nucleotides matching TRBD2. The CDR3 totals 16 residues. The germline V gene encodes CDR1 MNHNS and CDR2 SASEGT. V gave up 2 bases and J gave up 5 bases; unmatched junction bases: 5. The CDR3 spells CASSEWGLAGMETQYF. In DNA, the CDR3 is TGTGCCAGCAGTGAATGGGGACTAGCGGGGATGGAGACCCAGTACTTC.

This clonotype was counted a few times. Here the CDR3 DNA reads TGCGCCAGCAGCCTCCGGGACAGCCGGGGTGAGCAGTACTTC. Its translation is CASSLRDSRGEQYF. V gene TRBV5-1 combines with J gene TRBJ2-4; TRBD1 matches at 7 bases. Unmatched junction bases numbered 14, after V lost 4 bases and J lost 13 bases. Germline CDR1 reads SGHRS; CDR2 reads YFSETQ. CDR3 length: 14 residues.

This clonotype was seen a handful of times. The rearrangement joins TRBV18 to TRBJ2-5; maybe TRBD2 (6 bases). The V end lost 3 bases, the J end lost 7 bases, and 15 bases lay between the germline ends. Germline CDR1 reads KGHSH; CDR2 reads LQKENI. CDR3 length equals 14 residues. The DNA for the CDR3 is TGTGCCAGCTCACCGGGACTCGGGTTGGTGACCCAGTACTTC. It codes for CASSPGLGLVTQYF.

This clonotype was seen once. The chain joins TRBV20-1 to TRBJ2-1, with D perhaps matching TRBD2 (6 bases). From germline, CDR1 is DFQATT and CDR2 SNEGSKA (reference sequence). The CDR3 is 14 residues long. V was cut by 3 bases and J by 2 bases, with 11 bases left in between. Here the CDR3 reads CSARPTSPYNEQFF. DNA of the CDR3: TGCAGTGCTAGGCCCACTAGCCCCTACAATGAGCAGTTCTTC.

The chain carries TRBV4-3 and TRBJ1-1; 8 bases align to TRBD1. The CDR3 totals 15 residues. V was clipped by 4 bases and J by 5 bases; unmatched bases: 9. The germline CDR1 and CDR2 sequences are LGHNA and YSLEER. The CDR3 DNA sequence: TGCGCCAGCAGCCCGCAAGGACAGGGCGGAACTGAAGCTTTCTTT. Its translation is CASSPQGQGGTEAFF.

The chain links TRBV2 to TRBJ2-1; D unclear. CDR3 length equals 9 residues. Germline CDR1 reads SNHLY; CDR2 reads FYNNEI. V lost 3 bases, J lost 15 bases, and 6 bases lay in between. The DNA for the CDR3 is TGTGCCAGCAGTGATATCATGTTCTTC. The encoded protein is CASSDIMFF.

The genes are TRBV24-1 and TRBJ1-2, with a weak D call TRBD1 (6 bases). The germline CDR1 and CDR2 sequences are KGHDR and SFDVKD. This CDR3 is 13 amino acids long. The V end was cut by 4 bases, the J end by 8 bases, with 13 bases between. CDR3 in DNA: TGTGCCACCAGTGACCCCGGACAGTACGGCTACACCTTC. It codes for CATSDPGQYGYTF.

This rearrangement joins TRBV7-2 to TRBJ1-2, with TRBD1 matching 10 bases. This CDR3 comprises 17 residues. V dropped 0 bases and J dropped 3; count of bases not matched to a gene: 7. CDR1 and CDR2 (germline): SGHTA, FQGNSA. The CDR3 nucleotides are TGTGCCAGCAGCTTAGCGGACGACAGGGGGCGAGACTATGGCTACACCTTC. This codes for CASSLADDRGRDYGYTF.

The J gene is TRBJ2-1, the V gene TRBV7-6, with D maybe TRBD2 (7 bases). The J call may be faulty, since TRBJ2-7 better matches the DNA end. The CDR3 has 15 residues. CDR1 and CDR2 (germline): SGHVS, FNYEAQ. DNA of the CDR3: TGTGCCAGCAGCTTAGTCGGGGGGCCCTACAATGAGCAGTACTTC. Amino acid sequence: CASSLVGGPYNEQYF.

CDR3 nucleotides: TGTGCCAGCAGTGACTCGACTGACAGCAACAATGAGCAGTTCTTC. This encodes CASSDSTDSNNEQFF. The rearrangement links TRBV6-4 to TRBJ2-1; perhaps TRBD1 as D (5 bases). CDR3 length equals 15 residues. CDR1 is MRHNA, CDR2 SNTAGT, per germline. The V end lost 0 bases, the J end lost 5 bases, and 11 bases lay between the germline ends.

This clonotype was seen more than once but under ten times. This chain uses TRBV9 with TRBJ2-5; 8 bases fit TRBD2. J gave up 2 bases and V 0 bases, and 9 bases lay outside the gene matches. Germline V gene lookup returns CDR1 SGDLS and CDR2 YYNGEE. The CDR3 extends over 17 amino acids. CDR3 nucleotides: TGTGCCAGCAGCGTAGGGACCCTAGCGGGTAGACAAGAGACCCAGTACTTC. Its translation is CASSVGTLAGRQETQYF. Looking up the rest from reference TRBV9 and TRBJ2-5 gives the full variable domain: DSGVTQTPKHLITATGQRVTLRCSPRSGDLSVYWYQQSLDQGLQFLIQYYNGEERAKGNILERFSAQQFPDLHSELNLSSLELGDSALYFCASSVGTLAGRQETQYFGPGTRLLVL.

This clonotype came up a few times. The J gene is TRBJ2-1, the V gene TRBV4-3; no clear D. Deletions cut 0 bases from V and 2 bases from J, with 8 bases between. Germline V gene sequence: CDR1 LGHNA, CDR2 YSLEER. This CDR3 region has 15 residues. CDR3 sequence: CASSQDDNAYNEQFF. The CDR3 coding sequence is TGCGCCAGCAGCCAAGATGATAATGCCTACAATGAGCAGTTCTTC.

The CDR3 loop reads CASSFGRVFGDTQYF. The CDR3 coding sequence is TGTGCCAGCAGCTTTGGCAGGGTCTTTGGAGATACGCAGTATTTT. V usage is TRBV13 and J usage is TRBJ2-3; D might be TRBD1 (5 bases). The CDR3 runs to 15 residues. V was pared by 3 bases and J by 5 bases, with 15 bases between. CDR1 and CDR2 from the germline V gene are PRHDT and FYEKMQ (reference sequence).

The V call is TRBV7-2, the J call TRBJ2-3; 8 positions agree with TRBD1. V lost 3 bases and J lost 5; bases outside the gene matches: 7. The CDR3 length is 15 residues. Germline CDR1 is SGHTA and CDR2 is FQGNSA. CDR3 amino acids: CASSFDRGGVDTQYF. The CDR3, as DNA: TGTGCCAGCAGCTTCGACAGGGGTGGGGTAGATACGCAGTATTTT.

V usage is TRBV11-3 and J usage is TRBJ2-1; D gene ambiguous. CDR3 size: 15 residues. Germline assignment: CDR1 SGHNT and CDR2 YENEEA. The V gene lost 5 bases and the J gene lost 4 bases, with 15 bases spanning the gap. The CDR3 here is CASSPATNPYNEQFF. DNA for the CDR3: TGTGCCAGCAGCCCCGCGACAAACCCGTACAATGAGCAGTTCTTC. The variable domain in full, with the rest retrieved from reference TRBV11-3 and TRBJ2-1, is EAGVVQSPRYKIIEKKQPVAFWCNPISGHNTLYWYLQNLGQGPELLIRYENEEAVDDSQLPKDRFSAERLKGVDSTLKIQPAELGDSAVYLCASSPATNPYNEQFFGPGTRLTVL.

In this sample, this clonotype turned up a few times. The genes are TRBV20-1 and TRBJ1-6; D ambiguous. The germline V gene has CDR1 DFQATT and CDR2 SNEGSKA (reference sequence). Trimming left V 1 base short and J 7 bases short, with 8 bases between. This CDR3 region has 13 residues. The chain's CDR3 is CSARGVENSPLHF. As DNA, the CDR3 is TGCAGTGCTAGAGGCGTGGAAAATTCACCCCTCCACTTT.

The table lists this clonotype with many counts. The chain uses TRBV29-1 and TRBJ2-6; D not certain. Per germline, CDR1 SQVTM and CDR2 ANQGSEA. The CDR3 is 13 residues long. V was shortened by 0 bases and J by 2 bases, with 2 bases between the two germline ends. The CDR3 coding sequence is TGCAGCGTTGAAGATCCTGGGGCCAACGTCCTGACTTTC. It yields the protein CSVEDPGANVLTF.

The chain recombines TRBV10-3 with TRBJ2-3; D unresolved. This CDR3 region has 14 residues. V was cut by 11 bases and J by 0 bases, with 15 bases left in between. CDR1 and CDR2 from the germline V gene are ENHRY and SYGVKD. Here the CDR3 DNA reads TGTGCCCTCCGCCAGGAATCTAGCACAGATACGCAGTATTTT. Protein product: CALRQESSTDTQYF.

The count of this clonotype is one. The V call is TRBV6-1, the J call TRBJ2-7; D is possibly TRBD1 (6 bases). Germline V gene data show CDR1 as MNHNS and CDR2 as SASEGT. Deletions cut 5 bases from V and 2 bases from J, with 19 bases between. This CDR3 has 16 residues. This chain's CDR3 is CASSPIGGDSPYEQYF. As DNA, the CDR3 is TGTGCCAGCAGTCCAATAGGGGGAGACAGCCCCTACGAGCAGTACTTC.

This clonotype showed up just a few times. This rearrangement joins TRBV3-1 to TRBJ2-7; D gene ambiguous. The V gene lost 3 bases and the J gene lost 6 bases, with 6 bases spanning the gap. The germline V gene has CDR1 LGHDT and CDR2 YNNKEL (reference sequence). The CDR3 totals 11 residues. The CDR3 region has the DNA TGTGCCAGCAGCCAGGAGCGCGAGCAGTACTTC. Translated: CASSQEREQYF.

J is TRBJ2-3 and V is TRBV7-8; 8 nucleotides agree with TRBD2. From germline, CDR1 is SGHVS and CDR2 FQNEAQ. The CDR3 runs 16 residues. V trimming: 1 base; J trimming: 10 bases; junction bases outside the gene matches: 13. Written as DNA, the CDR3 is TGTGCCAGCAGCTTAGAGCAGCGGGGGATCGGCGGGGCGCAGTATTTT. Its protein is CASSLEQRGIGGAQYF.

The J gene is TRBJ2-1, the V gene TRBV4-2; D not resolved. Germline CDR1 and CDR2: LGHNA and YNFKEQ. V was trimmed by 2 bases and J by 3 bases, leaving 20 bases between them. The CDR3 length is 18 residues. CDR3 loop: CASSQKAFEIEYYNEQFF. The CDR3 DNA sequence: TGTGCCAGCAGCCAAAAAGCGTTTGAGATCGAATACTACAATGAGCAGTTCTTC.

The rearrangement uses TRBV5-6 and TRBJ2-5; 7 bases agree with TRBD1. V shed 2 bases, J shed 12 bases, and the junction held 10 bases outside the gene matches. The CDR3 runs to 13 residues. The V gene's germline CDR1 is SGHDT and CDR2 YYEEEE. CDR3 DNA: TGTGCCAGCAGCTTCGGCCCTCGGGACAGCAAGTACTTC. It yields the protein CASSFGPRDSKYF.

The sample holds a few counts of this clonotype. The V and J genes are TRBV28 and TRBJ1-6; TRBD1 agrees at 7 bases. The V segment lost 7 bases and the J segment 8 bases; nucleotides outside the gene matches: 14. The CDR3 spans 16 residues. Germline V gene data show CDR1 as MDHEN and CDR2 as SYDVKM. As DNA, the CDR3 is TGTGCCAGCACCTACTCTAGGGGGCGGAAGGATTCACCCCTCCACTTT. This codes for CASTYSRGRKDSPLHF.

The V and J genes are TRBV27 and TRBJ1-4; TRBD1 might be the D (5 bases). The ends were cut back, 7 bases at V and 8 bases at J, with 17 bases in the middle. Germline CDR1 MNHEY, CDR2 SMNVEV (reference sequence). This CDR3 is built from 14 residues. CDR3 nucleotide sequence: TGTGCCAGCACCGACGGGGGACCTCGGGAAAAACTGTTTTTT. Translated, it gives CASTDGGPREKLFF. Combining the CDR3 with reference TRBV27 and TRBJ1-4 gives the whole variable domain EAQVTQNPRYLITVTGKKLTVTCSQNMNHEYMSWYRQDPGLGLRQIYYSMNVEVTDKGDVPEGYKVSRKEKRNFPLILESPSPNQTSLYFCASTDGGPREKLFFGSGTQLSVL.

This clonotype was recorded a few times. The rearrangement joins TRBV3-1 to TRBJ2-7, with TRBD1 as a possible D gene (5 bases). Germline CDR1 and CDR2: LGHDT and YNNKEL (reference sequence). The CDR3 has 13 residues. Trimming removed 3 bases at V and 2 bases at J, with 8 bases between. This chain's CDR3 is CASSQTVAYEQYF. The CDR3 nucleotides are TGTGCCAGCAGCCAGACAGTAGCCTACGAGCAGTACTTC.